This T cell receptor beta chain derives from a study of regulatory T cells in long-lasting Graves disease (dated by TCRdb to the early 2020s). As for the study more broadly: Patients with newly diagnosed Graves' disease had been on antithyroid drugs for under 3 months. Persistent Graves' disease patients were compared with newly diagnosed Graves' disease patients by peripheral blood TCR sequencing and RNA sequencing. The study was registered as a clinical trial and conducted in China. A total of approximately 35 samples underwent TCR sequencing: some 13 from persistent and 20 from newly diagnosed Graves' disease patients.

This clonotype was detected ten times or more. No cognate antigen has been identified for it. No base quality information exists; no much larger clone differs at one position. The receptor library was made with multiplex PCR. The sequencer listed for this sample is Illumina HiSeq 4000. iRepertoire HTBI primers and Arm-PCR amplification of CDR3 regions were used to construct TCR beta libraries. Before sequencing, the PCR products underwent gel purification. In the authors' own workflow: Gene usage analysis of CDR3 amino acid clonotypes relied on the approximately 60 TRBV and about 15 TRBJ segments identified across samples. COPE and FqMerger were used to merge the filtered high-quality paired reads into contigs. Contigs were aligned with BLAST to IMGT TRBV, TRBD and TRBJ reference genes, and CDR3 was defined per IMGT. Any clonotype with a frequency above 0.1% was classified as a highly expanded clone. Shannon entropy served as the measure of repertoire diversity, while the Gini coefficient captured V-J evenness. Clonotypes shared by more than one individual were considered public. TCRdb reran the public reads through fastp at Q25 and MiXCR, keeping productive beta chains. Each entry is one CDR3 protein sequence, shown with its most common DNA and genes. The V and J calls and clone size come from TCRdb's table, not from the authors' own analysis. This sample lists a few hundred thousand distinct CDR3 sequences; about an eighth were detected once. The leading ten clones occupy 18% of the sample.

The CDR3 starts with the cysteine, ends with the phenylalanine, and has 14 residues. The DNA shown is the 42-base CDR3, in frame from base 1. V is pared back by 5 bases and J by 6 bases, with 16 bases lying between the germline termini. The germline V gene (reference sequence) sets CDR1 to MNHEY and CDR2 to SMNVEV. This specimen's time point label, per the study, means: newly diagnosed GD, antithyroid drugs for less than 3 months. For both TCR sequencing and RNA sequencing, RNA was extracted from PBMCs using TRIzol. The diagnosis of Graves' disease was made according to American Thyroid Association guidelines. Patients were recruited from an endocrinology department in Xi'an, China. Each patient gave around 9 milliliters of peripheral blood, collected in an EDTA anticoagulant tube. Ficoll Paque Plus density gradient separation was used to isolate PBMCs, and no additional T cell sorting was done. RNA quality was checked with an Agilent 2100 Bioanalyzer and agarose gel, and concentration with a NanoDrop 2000.

What the authors observed across the whole study: The authors acknowledged the small sample size as a limitation that may reduce accuracy. Sequencing and analysis were limited to the TCR beta chain. Persistent patients shared more public clonotypes among themselves (2,741) than newly diagnosed patients did (about 1,000). TRBV28, TRBJ1-2 and TRBJ2-5 were preferentially used in persistent disease, while TRBV20-1 and TRBJ2-1 were favored in newly diagnosed disease. Only peripheral blood was studied, because thyroid tissue, the primary lesion, was inaccessible. Lower TCR Shannon entropy and fewer highly expanded clones were observed in persistent Graves' disease patients than in newly diagnosed patients, which suggested clonal expansion.

The same data also went into a second study, on T cells in Graves' hyperthyroidism and ophthalmopathy. As noted in the second study: Stable Graves' hyperthyroidism was defined as the absence of progression to ophthalmopathy over 18 months of follow-up. Hyperthyroidism patients were newly diagnosed, had a disease duration of under 2 months, and were aged 18 to 65 years. Any patient with an uncontrolled infection, another autoimmune disease, pregnancy or lactation was excluded. Diagnoses were based on clinical symptoms, serum thyroxine and TRAb, thyroid ultrasound and orbital computed tomography. A first-round RT-PCR of the TCR CDR3 used the HTBI primer set with the Qiagen OneStep RT-PCR kit. Most expanded thyroid clonotypes (frequency above 0.001) were also found in blood, which suggests that blood repertoires may mirror thyroid immune responses. Ophthalmopathy was separated from stable hyperthyroidism by a 13 V-J signature model, with 85% to 90% sensitivity and approximately 81% specificity obtained in cross-validation and 80%/75% obtained in testing. In validation, the model predicted progression to ophthalmopathy with 55% to 71% sensitivity and 72.22% specificity, a median of around 6.6 months before onset. To identify TCR V-J signatures that set the groups apart, the researchers used a discovery cohort of 95 to 100 patients, made up of about 44 with Graves' ophthalmopathy and some 55 with stable Graves' hyperthyroidism. Prospective prediction of ophthalmopathy was tested in an independent validation cohort consisting of about 19 hyperthyroidism patients and approximately 16 patients who later progressed to ophthalmopathy. For training and testing, the approximately 92 patients in the discovery cohort were randomly divided in a 7:3 ratio. In addition, the study compared T-cell repertoires in thyroid tissue and in blood from over 5 Graves' hyperthyroidism patients. Following sampling, methimazole starting at 30 mg daily was given to hyperthyroidism patients, and high-dose intravenous methylprednisolone was given to ophthalmopathy patients. A second multiplex PCR round built the libraries, followed by size selection and purification. Sequencing of the libraries was done on an Illumina HiSeq2000 using paired-end 100 bp reads. SOAPnuke was used to process the raw data, removing reads that contained adapters or uncalled bases, had a mean Phred below 15, or lacked an exact match to the constant primer or identifier. COPE v1.2.5 was used to merge high-quality paired reads, and clonotypes were defined as unique nucleotide sequences. MiTCR v1.1 was used to align clonotypes to the IMGT TRBV, TRBD and TRBJ reference segments. Only V-J combinations with frequency above 0.0001, covering about 99% of repertoires, were analysed. A TCS score was defined as the ratio between F50 (clonal expansion) and ExV (chaos), using BLOSUM62-based TCRdist between CDR3 peptides within each V-J. Welch's t-statistics and random forest reduced approximately 520 V-J features to 10 to 15, which were used in a naive Bayes classifier (R e1071). No statistical method was used to set the sample size in advance, and investigators knew the group allocation. TCR Vbeta CDR3 sequencing of 135 peripheral blood samples (under 45 ophthalmopathy, 70 to 85 hyperthyroidism and some 17 progressor patients) is reported in the paper.

This receptor chain uses TRBV27 and TRBJ1-2; the D gene lacks a confident call. The sequencing here drew on peripheral blood mononuclear cells (PBMCs), taken at new diagnosis, from a patient treated with antithyroid drugs. The receptor was derived from a woman in her late teens or twenties with Graves disease. Donor details come from another sample of the same person, matched by shared clones. The CDR3 region reads CASSPLPSRDGYTF. The sequenced DNA: TGTGCCAGCAGTCCGCTGCCATCTAGGGATGGCTACACCTTC.